This TCR beta chain was recorded in a study of T cell repertoires in cytomegalovirus infection. About the study: Public TCR beta signatures indicated both CMV infection and matching HLA type. Study-wide results and caveats: Accumulated public TCR beta family frequency recognized individuals carrying CMV together with the relevant HLA.

TCRdb redid the calling of the reads with MiXCR, one entry per CDR3 protein. The sample includes roughly 230,000 distinct CDR3 sequences, 17% seen only once; the top ten take 40% to 55%. V lost 0 bases, J lost 5 bases, and 10 bases lay in between. This CDR3 comprises 14 residues. Germline loops: CDR1 LGHNA, CDR2 YNFKEQ. A remark on this clonotype: What it binds is not known.

Sequencing was performed on CD8+ T cells from PBMCs. This sequence originates from a human donor in good health (CMV status not recorded). Some clones in this sample may be carry-over from other donors' samples. The V and J genes are TRBV4-2 and TRBJ1-2, with no clear D. CDR3 amino acids: CASSQDQQPYGYTF. CDR3 in DNA: TGTGCCAGCAGCCAAGATCAGCAGCCTTATGGCTACACCTTC.